The rows below give T cell receptor beta chains drawn from one sample of a study of beta chain features in type 1 diabetes. Clones were sequenced by immunoSEQ multiplex PCR, and TCRdb holds only the in-frame ones, with some missing. Of fewer than 300,000 clones listed, roughly 10% were seen once; the top ten hold approximately 0.015%. Sequencing was carried out using naive CD4+ T cells from blood. All receptors derive from a man aged 25 to 45 with type 1 diabetes. CDR3s include the opening cysteine and the closing phenylalanine or tryptophan. The order of the fields is clone size, V gene, J gene, D gene, CDR3 protein, CDR3 DNA. D genes are given only for firm matches. Some rows mark clone size as missing; the rest say once, few, many or name a class of expanded clone.

clone_size: few; v_call: TRBV6-1; j_call: TRBJ2-5; d_call: TRBD1; cdr3_aa: CARMDRGRQETQYF; cdr3_nt: TGTGCCAGGATGGACAGGGGGAGACAAGAGACCCAGTACTTC
clone_size: NA; v_call: TRBV7-2; j_call: TRBJ1-1; d_call: NA; cdr3_aa: CASSLWRGPSEAFF; cdr3_nt: TGTGCCAGCAGCTTATGGCGGGGACCCTCTGAAGCTTTCTTT
clone_size: few; v_call: TRBV5-4; j_call: TRBJ1-5; d_call: TRBD1; cdr3_aa: CASSLDGQANNQPQHF; cdr3_nt: TGTGCCAGCAGCTTGGACGGACAGGCGAACAATCAGCCCCAGCATTTT
clone_size: NA; v_call: TRBV2; j_call: TRBJ2-7; d_call: NA; cdr3_aa: CASSGQNYEQYF; cdr3_nt: TGTGCCAGCAGCGGACAGAACTACGAGCAGTACTTC
clone_size: few; v_call: TRBV6-5; j_call: TRBJ1-2; d_call: NA; cdr3_aa: CASSYGQLRGYTF; cdr3_nt: TGTGCCAGCAGTTATGGACAGCTAAGGGGCTACACCTTC
clone_size: few; v_call: TRBV7-9; j_call: TRBJ1-1; d_call: TRBD1; cdr3_aa: CASSAQGAGVTEAFF; cdr3_nt: TGTGCCAGCAGCGCACAGGGGGCGGGGGTCACTGAAGCTTTCTTT
clone_size: NA; v_call: TRBV9; j_call: TRBJ1-2; d_call: TRBD1; cdr3_aa: CASSDRGVGYTF; cdr3_nt: TGTGCCAGCAGCGACAGGGGGGTAGGCTACACCTTC
clone_size: NA; v_call: TRBV5-6; j_call: TRBJ1-2; d_call: NA; cdr3_aa: CASSFDGNYGYTF; cdr3_nt: TGTGCCAGCAGCTTTGACGGGAACTATGGCTACACCTTC
clone_size: NA; v_call: TRBV6-5; j_call: TRBJ2-1; d_call: TRBD1; cdr3_aa: CASSFGRGRAEVF; cdr3_nt: TGTGCCAGCAGTTTTGGCAGGGGGCGCGCGGAGGTCTTC
clone_size: NA; v_call: TRBV7-8; j_call: TRBJ2-5; d_call: NA; cdr3_aa: CASSRSGGISETQYF; cdr3_nt: TGTGCCAGCAGTCGAAGTGGGGGGATTTCGGAGACCCAGTACTTC
clone_size: NA; v_call: TRBV7-9; j_call: TRBJ2-5; d_call: TRBD2; cdr3_aa: CASSFGGGTWETQYF; cdr3_nt: TGTGCCAGCAGCTTCGGCGGGGGGACCTGGGAGACCCAGTACTTC
clone_size: NA; v_call: TRBV28; j_call: TRBJ2-7; d_call: TRBD2; cdr3_aa: CASSRSGSPYEQYF; cdr3_nt: TGTGCCAGCAGTCGTAGCGGGAGTCCCTACGAGCAGTACTTC
clone_size: few; v_call: TRBV7-2; j_call: TRBJ2-1; d_call: NA; cdr3_aa: CASSPTVYYNEQFF; cdr3_nt: TGTGCCAGCAGCCCGACAGTTTACTACAATGAGCAGTTCTTC
clone_size: few; v_call: TRBV27; j_call: TRBJ2-7; d_call: NA; cdr3_aa: CASTLHAGRYEQYF; cdr3_nt: TGTGCCAGCACGTTGCATGCGGGCCGCTACGAGCAGTACTTC
clone_size: NA; v_call: TRBV2; j_call: TRBJ2-3; d_call: TRBD2; cdr3_aa: CAGGLAVTSDTQYF; cdr3_nt: TGTGCCGGTGGACTAGCGGTTACGTCAGATACGCAGTATTTT
clone_size: NA; v_call: TRBV10-3; j_call: TRBJ2-3; d_call: TRBD2; cdr3_aa: CAIRTSGGADTQYF; cdr3_nt: TGTGCCATCAGGACTAGCGGGGGGGCAGATACGCAGTATTTT
clone_size: NA; v_call: TRBV6-5; j_call: TRBJ2-1; d_call: TRBD2; cdr3_aa: CASTPSGGYEQFF; cdr3_nt: TGTGCCAGCACCCCTAGCGGGGGTTATGAGCAGTTCTTC
clone_size: few; v_call: TRBV7-2; j_call: TRBJ2-7; d_call: TRBD1; cdr3_aa: CASSFGTVSYEQYF; cdr3_nt: TGTGCCAGCAGCTTCGGGACAGTCTCCTACGAGCAGTACTTC
clone_size: NA; v_call: TRBV6-6; j_call: TRBJ2-2; d_call: NA; cdr3_aa: CASSQGGNTGELFF; cdr3_nt: TGTGCCAGCAGTCAAGGGGGGAACACCGGGGAGCTGTTTTTT
clone_size: NA; v_call: TRBV9; j_call: TRBJ1-2; d_call: NA; cdr3_aa: CASSVGQGNRYGYTF; cdr3_nt: TGTGCCAGCAGCGTAGGGCAGGGGAATAGGTATGGCTACACCTTC
clone_size: few; v_call: TRBV5-1; j_call: TRBJ2-1; d_call: NA; cdr3_aa: CATRTVAGKYNEQFF; cdr3_nt: TGCGCCACCCGCACCGTGGCAGGGAAATACAATGAGCAGTTCTTC
clone_size: NA; v_call: TRBV4-3; j_call: TRBJ2-5; d_call: TRBD1; cdr3_aa: CASSQADRETQYF; cdr3_nt: TGCGCCAGCAGCCAGGCGGACAGGGAGACCCAGTACTTC
clone_size: few; v_call: TRBV5-1; j_call: TRBJ2-2; d_call: NA; cdr3_aa: CASSSGAGELFF; cdr3_nt: TGCGCCAGCAGCTCAGGGGCCGGGGAGCTGTTTTTT
clone_size: NA; v_call: TRBV6-6; j_call: TRBJ2-7; d_call: TRBD1; cdr3_aa: CASSRQGTEEQYF; cdr3_nt: TGTGCCAGCAGTCGACAGGGAACCGAGGAGCAGTACTTC
clone_size: few; v_call: TRBV11-2; j_call: TRBJ2-5; d_call: TRBD2; cdr3_aa: CASSLRTSGGQETQYF; cdr3_nt: TGTGCCAGCAGCTTGCGGACTAGCGGGGGTCAAGAGACCCAGTACTTC
clone_size: few; v_call: TRBV5-1; j_call: TRBJ2-1; d_call: NA; cdr3_aa: CASSASLTDWFF; cdr3_nt: TGCGCCAGCAGCGCGTCTTTAACCGATTGGTTCTTC
clone_size: NA; v_call: TRBV4-2; j_call: TRBJ2-7; d_call: TRBD2; cdr3_aa: CASSPAGLVVEQYF; cdr3_nt: TGTGCCAGCAGTCCAGCGGGGTTGGTTGTCGAGCAGTACTTC
clone_size: NA; v_call: TRBV5-1; j_call: TRBJ1-6; d_call: TRBD1; cdr3_aa: CASRAGTDNSPLHF; cdr3_nt: TGCGCCAGCAGAGCCGGGACAGATAATTCACCCCTCCACTTT
clone_size: NA; v_call: TRBV4-1; j_call: TRBJ1-5; d_call: TRBD1; cdr3_aa: CASSQYAGGQPQHF; cdr3_nt: TGCGCCAGCAGCCAATATGCAGGGGGGCAGCCCCAGCATTTT
clone_size: NA; v_call: TRBV4-2; j_call: TRBJ1-2; d_call: NA; cdr3_aa: CASSYGRGANYGYTF; cdr3_nt: TGTGCCAGCAGCTACGGACGGGGAGCTAACTATGGCTACACCTTC
clone_size: NA; v_call: TRBV2; j_call: TRBJ1-6; d_call: NA; cdr3_aa: CASSEAGAGLSGSPLHF; cdr3_nt: TGTGCCAGCAGTGAAGCGGGGGCGGGACTAAGTGGATCACCCCTCCACTTT
clone_size: NA; v_call: TRBV2; j_call: TRBJ2-5; d_call: NA; cdr3_aa: CATLGLLQETQYF; cdr3_nt: TGTGCCACCCTGGGACTGCTACAAGAGACCCAGTACTTC
clone_size: few; v_call: TRBV2; j_call: TRBJ2-5; d_call: TRBD1; cdr3_aa: CASMTGVSVETQYF; cdr3_nt: TGTGCCAGCATGACAGGGGTCTCGGTCGAGACCCAGTACTTC
clone_size: few; v_call: TRBV5-6; j_call: TRBJ2-5; d_call: NA; cdr3_aa: CASSKYRGWEETQYF; cdr3_nt: TGTGCCAGCAGCAAGTATAGGGGGTGGGAAGAGACCCAGTACTTC
clone_size: NA; v_call: TRBV5-1; j_call: TRBJ2-5; d_call: TRBD1; cdr3_aa: CASSLGTGGSTSETQYF; cdr3_nt: TGCGCCAGCAGCTTGGGGACAGGGGGCTCGACATCAGAGACCCAGTACTTC
clone_size: NA; v_call: TRBV7-2; j_call: TRBJ2-5; d_call: TRBD2; cdr3_aa: CASSLVASGGVRETQYF; cdr3_nt: TGTGCCAGCAGCTTAGTGGCTAGCGGGGGGGTGCGAGAGACCCAGTACTTC
clone_size: once; v_call: TRBV5-4; j_call: TRBJ2-7; d_call: TRBD2; cdr3_aa: CASSFLQGTSGRYEQYF; cdr3_nt: TGTGCCAGCAGCTTCCTACAGGGAACGAGCGGGAGGTACGAGCAGTACTTC
clone_size: NA; v_call: TRBV30; j_call: TRBJ2-3; d_call: NA; cdr3_aa: CAWSVGRGAGTQYF; cdr3_nt: TGTGCCTGGAGTGTGGGACGGGGGGCCGGTACGCAGTATTTT
clone_size: once; v_call: TRBV2; j_call: TRBJ1-1; d_call: TRBD1; cdr3_aa: CASSGQGPENTEAFF; cdr3_nt: TGTGCCAGCAGTGGACAGGGGCCCGAGAACACTGAAGCTTTCTTT
clone_size: few; v_call: TRBV6-6; j_call: TRBJ1-6; d_call: TRBD1; cdr3_aa: CASTQDRGNSPLHF; cdr3_nt: TGTGCCAGCACCCAGGACAGGGGGAATTCACCCCTCCACTTT
clone_size: few; v_call: TRBV28; j_call: TRBJ2-7; d_call: TRBD1; cdr3_aa: CASTPAGTGFYEQYF; cdr3_nt: TGTGCCAGCACTCCTGCAGGGACAGGGTTCTACGAGCAGTACTTC
clone_size: NA; v_call: TRBV7-2; j_call: TRBJ1-6; d_call: TRBD1; cdr3_aa: CASSLEPGGWNSPLHF; cdr3_nt: TGTGCCAGCAGCTTAGAGCCAGGGGGTTGGAATTCACCCCTCCACTTT